This entry concerns a single T cell receptor (beta chain). The entry originates in a study of blood T cells in healthy people across ages. Trimming shortened V by 4 bases and J by 1 base, and 10 bases separated the two germline ends. Germline V CDR1 and CDR2: SGHVS, FQNEAQ. CDR3 length: 14 residues. A second PCR of 7 to 11 cycles used a sample-barcoded 5' primer and a J-beta primer mix. Every molecule of cDNA carried a tag from a template-switch adaptor with 12 random nucleotides. Via MiXCR, TCRdb re-called the 5' RACE reads, giving one row per CDR3 protein. The sample includes hundreds of thousands of distinct CDR3 sequences, 35% to 45% of them seen just once. It was 9.5 to 10 milliliters of peripheral blood that were drawn from each donor.

Sequenced: blood. The chain employs TRBV7-8 and TRBJ1-1; D ambiguous. The source of this sequence is a woman aged 55 to 70 in good health. In DNA form, the CDR3 reads TGTGCCAGCAGCTCGTGGAGCCCGAACACTGAAGCTTTCTTT. Translating it yields CASSSWSPNTEAFF.